This TCR beta chain was recovered during a study of T cells in women clearing cervical HPV infection. Measured with immunoSEQ multiplex PCR; TCRdb has only the in-frame clones, and not every one. The data include fewer than 25,000 clones; the top ten clones carry 4.5% to 5%. The receptor's source is a woman aged 18-70 years with a cervical HPV16 infection that either progressed to CIN3+ or cleared (not recorded which). The sample was blood buffy coat.

The CDR3 protein is CASSSQGARTEAFF. The CDR3 bases that were read are TGTGCCAGCAGCTCTCAGGGGGCGCGTACTGAA. The chain joins TRBV7-2 to TRBJ1-1, with 8 bases identical to TRBD1. The missing CDR3 end, 3 residues past where the read stops, is filled in from the germline J gene. The ends lost 4 bases at V and 5 bases at J; junction bases unmatched: 6. Germline V gene data show CDR1 as SGHTA and CDR2 as FQGNSA. The CDR3 covers 14 residues.